Described below is a single T cell receptor beta chain sequence and its context. What it binds is unknown. This table comes from immunoSEQ multiplex PCR, and its TCRdb copy is limited to in-frame clones, with some not included. The data show just under 100,000 clones, 65% to 85% seen once. Trimming removed 1 base from V and 4 bases from J, with 14 bases in between. The CDR3 is 15 residues long. In germline, CDR1 is SGHTA, CDR2 FQGNSA. All patients experienced relapse after autologous stem cell transplantation, and brentuximab vedotin exposure was variable. The data originate from a study of PD-1 blockade in classical Hodgkin lymphoma. Study background: Every 2 weeks, patients had 3 mg/kg nivolumab intravenously. General observations from the study: Nivolumab initiated under 1 year post-ASCT led to patient exclusion.

The clonotype originates from a human donor with classical Hodgkin lymphoma. Sample: peripheral blood mononuclear cells (PBMCs), taken at baseline. The V and J genes are TRBV7-2 and TRBJ2-7; D gene ambiguous. The CDR3 protein is CASSLVAAGSYEQYF. CDR3 nucleotide sequence: TGTGCCAGCAGCTTAGTCGCGGCAGGCTCGTACGAGCAGTACTTC.